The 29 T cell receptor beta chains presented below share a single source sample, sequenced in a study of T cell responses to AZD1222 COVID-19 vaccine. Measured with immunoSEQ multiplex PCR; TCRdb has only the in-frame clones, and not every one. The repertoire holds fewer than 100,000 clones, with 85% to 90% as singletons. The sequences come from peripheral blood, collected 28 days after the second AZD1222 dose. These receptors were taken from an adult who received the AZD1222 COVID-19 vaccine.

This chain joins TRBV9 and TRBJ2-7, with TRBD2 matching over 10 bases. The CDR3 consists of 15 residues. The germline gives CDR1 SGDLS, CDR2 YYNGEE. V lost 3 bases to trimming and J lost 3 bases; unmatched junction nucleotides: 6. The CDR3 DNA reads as TGTGCCAGCAGCGCCTCTAGCGGGGGATTCTACGAGCAGTACTTC. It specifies CASSASSGGFYEQYF.

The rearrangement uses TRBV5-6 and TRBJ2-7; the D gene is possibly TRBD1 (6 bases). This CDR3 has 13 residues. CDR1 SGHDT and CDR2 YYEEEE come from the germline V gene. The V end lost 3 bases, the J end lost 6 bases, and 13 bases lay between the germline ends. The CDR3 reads CASSSYTGSEQYF. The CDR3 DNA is TGTGCCAGCAGCTCCTATACAGGGTCCGAGCAGTACTTC.

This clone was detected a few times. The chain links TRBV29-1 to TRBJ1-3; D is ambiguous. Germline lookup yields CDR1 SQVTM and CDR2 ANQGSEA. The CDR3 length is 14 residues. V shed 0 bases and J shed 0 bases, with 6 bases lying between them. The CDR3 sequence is CSVEDTNSGNTIYF. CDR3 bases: TGCAGCGTTGAAGATACGAACTCTGGAAACACCATATATTTT.

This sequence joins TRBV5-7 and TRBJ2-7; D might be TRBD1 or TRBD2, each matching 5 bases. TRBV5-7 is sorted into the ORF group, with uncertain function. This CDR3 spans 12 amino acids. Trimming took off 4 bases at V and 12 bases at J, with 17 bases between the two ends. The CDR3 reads CASSRYSGSRYF. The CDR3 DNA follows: TGTGCCAGCAGCCGTTATTCAGGGAGCAGGTACTTC.

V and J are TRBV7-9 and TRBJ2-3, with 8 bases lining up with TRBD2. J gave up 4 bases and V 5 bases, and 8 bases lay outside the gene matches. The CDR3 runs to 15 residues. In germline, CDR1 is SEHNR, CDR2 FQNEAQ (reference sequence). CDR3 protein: CASSAHRGGPDTQYF. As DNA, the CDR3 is TGTGCCAGCAGCGCCCATCGGGGGGGCCCAGATACGCAGTATTTT.

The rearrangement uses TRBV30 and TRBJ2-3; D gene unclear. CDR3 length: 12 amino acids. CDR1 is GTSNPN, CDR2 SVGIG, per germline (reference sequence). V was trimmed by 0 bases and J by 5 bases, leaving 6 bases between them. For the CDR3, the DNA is TGTGCCTGGAGTGTATCTGGAGATACGCAGTATTTT. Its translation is CAWSVSGDTQYF.

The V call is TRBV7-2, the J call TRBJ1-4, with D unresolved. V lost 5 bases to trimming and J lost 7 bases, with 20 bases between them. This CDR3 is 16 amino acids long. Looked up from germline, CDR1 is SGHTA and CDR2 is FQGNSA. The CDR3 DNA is TGTGCCAGCAGCCACCATCAGACAAATTCTCCTGAAAAACTGTTTTTT. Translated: CASSHHQTNSPEKLFF.

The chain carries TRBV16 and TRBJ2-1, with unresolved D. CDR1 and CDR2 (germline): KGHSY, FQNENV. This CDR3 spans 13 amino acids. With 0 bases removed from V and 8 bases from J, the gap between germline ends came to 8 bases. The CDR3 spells CASSQSGLYEQFF. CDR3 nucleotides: TGTGCCAGCAGCCAATCTGGTTTGTATGAGCAGTTCTTC.

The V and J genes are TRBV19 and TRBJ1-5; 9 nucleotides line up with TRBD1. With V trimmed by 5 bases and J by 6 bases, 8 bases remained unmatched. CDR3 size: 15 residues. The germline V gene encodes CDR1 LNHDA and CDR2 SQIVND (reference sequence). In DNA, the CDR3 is TGTGCCAGTAGTGGTACCGGGACAGGGATTCAGCCCCAGCATTTT. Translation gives CASSGTGTGIQPQHF. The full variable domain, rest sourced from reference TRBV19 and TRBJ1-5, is DGGITQSPKYLFRKEGQNVTLSCEQNLNHDAMYWYRQDPGQGLRLIYYSQIVNDFQKGDIAEGYSVSREKKESFPLTVTSAQKNPTAFYLCASSGTGTGIQPQHFGDGTRLSIL.

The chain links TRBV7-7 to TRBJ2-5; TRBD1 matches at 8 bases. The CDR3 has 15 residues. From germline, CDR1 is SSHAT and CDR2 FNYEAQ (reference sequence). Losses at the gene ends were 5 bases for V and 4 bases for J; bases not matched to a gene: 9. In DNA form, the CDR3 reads TGTGCCAGCAGCCCAACGGCCGGACAGGGAGAGACCCAGTACTTC. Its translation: CASSPTAGQGETQYF.

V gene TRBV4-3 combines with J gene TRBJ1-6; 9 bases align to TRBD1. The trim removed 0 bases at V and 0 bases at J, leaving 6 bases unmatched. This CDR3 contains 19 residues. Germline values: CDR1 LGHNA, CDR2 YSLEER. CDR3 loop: CASSQDLGTGSSYNSPLHF. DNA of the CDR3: TGCGCCAGCAGCCAAGATCTGGGGACAGGGAGCTCCTATAATTCACCCCTCCACTTT.

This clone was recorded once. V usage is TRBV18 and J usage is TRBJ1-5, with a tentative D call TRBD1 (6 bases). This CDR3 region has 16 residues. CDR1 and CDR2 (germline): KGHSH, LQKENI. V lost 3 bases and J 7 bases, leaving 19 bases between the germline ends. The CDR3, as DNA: TGTGCCAGCTCACCGGAGGGTGCAGGGGTTGGGCAGCCCCAGCATTTT. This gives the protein CASSPEGAGVGQPQHF.

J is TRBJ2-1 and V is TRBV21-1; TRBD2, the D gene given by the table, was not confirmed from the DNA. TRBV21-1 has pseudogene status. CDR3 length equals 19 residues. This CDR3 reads CASSKMGRRLAGYYNEQFF. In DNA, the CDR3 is TGTGCCAGCAGCAAAATGGGCCGGAGACTAGCGGGGTATTACAATGAGCAGTTCTTC.

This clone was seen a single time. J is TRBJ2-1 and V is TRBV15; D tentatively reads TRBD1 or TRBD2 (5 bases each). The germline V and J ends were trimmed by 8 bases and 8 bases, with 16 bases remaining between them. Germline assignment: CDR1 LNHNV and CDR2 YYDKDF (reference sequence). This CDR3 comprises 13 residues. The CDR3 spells CATSRGKTDEQFF. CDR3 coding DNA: TGTGCCACCTCTCGGGGCAAAACGGATGAGCAGTTCTTC.

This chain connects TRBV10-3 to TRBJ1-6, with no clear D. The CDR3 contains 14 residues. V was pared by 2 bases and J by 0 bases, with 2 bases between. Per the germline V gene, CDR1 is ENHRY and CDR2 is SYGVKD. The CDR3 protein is CAISESSYNSPLHF. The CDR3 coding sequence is TGTGCCATCAGTGAGAGCTCCTATAATTCACCCCTCCACTTT.

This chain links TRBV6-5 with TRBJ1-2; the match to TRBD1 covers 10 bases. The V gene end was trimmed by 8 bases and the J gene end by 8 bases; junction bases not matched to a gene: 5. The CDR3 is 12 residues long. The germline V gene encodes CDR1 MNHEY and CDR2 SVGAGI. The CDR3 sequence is CASGTGAGGYTF. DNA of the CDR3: TGTGCCAGCGGGACAGGGGCAGGCGGCTACACCTTC.

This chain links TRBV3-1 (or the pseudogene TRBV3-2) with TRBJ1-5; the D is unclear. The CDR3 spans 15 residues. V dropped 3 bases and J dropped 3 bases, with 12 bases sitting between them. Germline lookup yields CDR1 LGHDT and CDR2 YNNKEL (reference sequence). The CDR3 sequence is CASSQGSEFNQPQHF. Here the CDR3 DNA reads TGTGCCAGCAGCCAGGGGTCGGAATTCAATCAGCCCCAGCATTTT.

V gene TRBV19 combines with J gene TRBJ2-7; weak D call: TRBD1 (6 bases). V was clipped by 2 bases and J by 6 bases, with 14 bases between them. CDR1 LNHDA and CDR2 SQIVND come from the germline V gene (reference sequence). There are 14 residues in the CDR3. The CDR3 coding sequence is TGTGCCAGTAGTATAAAATCAGGGGCCCCCGAGCAGTACTTC. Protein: CASSIKSGAPEQYF.

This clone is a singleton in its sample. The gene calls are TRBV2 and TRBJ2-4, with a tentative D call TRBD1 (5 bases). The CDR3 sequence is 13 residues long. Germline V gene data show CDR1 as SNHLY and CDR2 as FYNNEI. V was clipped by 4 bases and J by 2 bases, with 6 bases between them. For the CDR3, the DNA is TGTGCCAGCAGTGGGGGCACCAAAAACATTCAGTACTTC. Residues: CASSGGTKNIQYF.

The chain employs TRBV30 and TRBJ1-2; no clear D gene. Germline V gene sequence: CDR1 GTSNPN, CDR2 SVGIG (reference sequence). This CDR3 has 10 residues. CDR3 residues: CGTVTNGYTF. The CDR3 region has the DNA TGTGGAACGGTGACAAATGGCTACACCTTC.

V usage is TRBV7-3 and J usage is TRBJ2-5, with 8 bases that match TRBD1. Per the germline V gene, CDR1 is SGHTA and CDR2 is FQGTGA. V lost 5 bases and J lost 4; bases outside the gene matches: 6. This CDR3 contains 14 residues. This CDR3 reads CASSATGVLETQYF. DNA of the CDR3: TGTGCCAGCAGCGCGACAGGGGTATTAGAGACCCAGTACTTC.

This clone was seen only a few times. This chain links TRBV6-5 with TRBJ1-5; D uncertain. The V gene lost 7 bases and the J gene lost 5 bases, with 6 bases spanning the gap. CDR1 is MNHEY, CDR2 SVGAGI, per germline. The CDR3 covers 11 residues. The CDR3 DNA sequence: TGTGCCAGCAACCAGCATCAGCCCCAGCATTTT. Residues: CASNQHQPQHF.

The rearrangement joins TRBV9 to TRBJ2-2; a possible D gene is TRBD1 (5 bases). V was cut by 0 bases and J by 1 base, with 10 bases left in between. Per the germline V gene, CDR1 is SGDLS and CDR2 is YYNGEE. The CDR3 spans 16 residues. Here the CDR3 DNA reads TGTGCCAGCAGCGTAGTTGCAGGGTTGAACACCGGGGAGCTGTTTTTT. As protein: CASSVVAGLNTGELFF.

CDR3 residues: CASSPDGTGTFSGNTIYF. The CDR3 DNA reads TGTGCCAGCTCACCAGACGGGACAGGAACCTTTTCTGGAAACACCATATATTTT. V usage is TRBV18 and J usage is TRBJ1-3; TRBD1 matches at 8 bases. Germline V gives CDR1 KGHSH, CDR2 LQKENI. This CDR3 region has 18 residues. Trimming at V came to 2 bases and at J to 1 base, leaving 10 bases not matched to a gene.

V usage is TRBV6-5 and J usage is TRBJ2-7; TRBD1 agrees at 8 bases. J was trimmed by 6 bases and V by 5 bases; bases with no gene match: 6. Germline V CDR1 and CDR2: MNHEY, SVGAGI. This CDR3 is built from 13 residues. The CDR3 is CASSPGQGGEQYF. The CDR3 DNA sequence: TGTGCCAGCAGTCCCGGACAGGGTGGCGAGCAGTACTTC.

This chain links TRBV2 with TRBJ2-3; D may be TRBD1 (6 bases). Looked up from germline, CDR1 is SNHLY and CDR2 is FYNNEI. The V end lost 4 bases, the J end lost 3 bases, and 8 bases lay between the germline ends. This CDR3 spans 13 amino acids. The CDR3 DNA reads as TGTGCCAGCAGTGCGCAGGGGACAGATACGCAGTATTTT. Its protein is CASSAQGTDTQYF.

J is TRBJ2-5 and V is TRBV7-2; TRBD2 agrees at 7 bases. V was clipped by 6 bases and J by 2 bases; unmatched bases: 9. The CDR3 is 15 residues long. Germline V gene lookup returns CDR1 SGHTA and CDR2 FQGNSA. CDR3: CASRLYSGQQETQYF. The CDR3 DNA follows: TGTGCCAGCAGATTGTATAGCGGGCAACAAGAGACCCAGTACTTC.

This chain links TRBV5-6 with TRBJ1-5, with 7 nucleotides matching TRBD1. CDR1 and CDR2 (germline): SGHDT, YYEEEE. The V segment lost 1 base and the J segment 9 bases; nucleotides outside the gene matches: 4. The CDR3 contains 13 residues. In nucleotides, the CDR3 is TGTGCCAGCAGCTTGCAGGGGGGGTGGCCCCAGCATTTT. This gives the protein CASSLQGGWPQHF.

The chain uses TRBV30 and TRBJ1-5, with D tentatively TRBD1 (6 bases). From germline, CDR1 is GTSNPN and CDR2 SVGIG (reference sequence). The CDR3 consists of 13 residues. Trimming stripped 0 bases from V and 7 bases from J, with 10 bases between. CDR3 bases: TGTGCCTGGAGTGTACAGGGCCGGCAGCCCCAGCATTTT. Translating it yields CAWSVQGRQPQHF.